This TCR beta chain appears in the sequencing data of a study of OX40 agonist ivuxolimab in advanced cancers. Study context: The dose-escalation group included hepatocellular carcinoma, melanoma, renal cell carcinoma and head and neck cancer. The study reported partial responses in three patients: one hepatocellular carcinoma, two cutaneous melanoma. Mean age around 60 years, range about 20 to 90; 82.7% male. Overall study findings and caveats: Clonal expansion from baseline to week 6 occurred in both CD4+ and CD8+ T cells.

This clone was observed once. What it binds is unknown. The germline V gene has CDR1 MDHEN and CDR2 SYDVKM. The CDR3 contains 15 residues. Trimming removed 3 bases from V and 7 bases from J, with 13 bases in between. Sequencing was performed with immunoSEQ multiplex PCR; in TCRdb, only in-frame clones are kept and a portion is missing. The data show 65,000 to 90,000 clones, 82% seen once. Sequencing was performed on CD4+ or CD8+ T cells sorted from blood, taken in a trial of the OX40 agonist ivuxolimab. The chain joins TRBV28 to TRBJ1-6; D is perhaps TRBD1 (5 bases). The clonotype was recovered from an adult with an advanced solid tumor such as melanoma, head and neck, liver or kidney cancer. The CDR3 region is CASSFLGRTNSPLHF. CDR3 coding DNA: TGTGCCAGCAGTTTTTTGGGACGGACGAATTCACCCCTCCACTTT.